These 6 T cell receptor beta chains were all obtained from the same sample, sequenced in a study of blood T cell repertoires in COVID-19 (TCRdb year 2020). Libraries were made using the immunoSEQ multiplex PCR assay. TCRdb mirrors the immuneACCESS table, restricted to in-frame sequences. Some clones are absent from its copies; in checked studies, under half trace to an unresolved V gene, and the reason for the others is unknown. The sample table shows under 40,000 clones, and more than 75% are seen once. Together, the top ten hold about an eighth of the sample. Specimen: peripheral blood. These TCRs come from a man aged 60 to 75 with active COVID-19.

This chain connects TRBV18 to TRBJ2-7; 10 nucleotides line up with TRBD1. The V gene's germline CDR1 is KGHSH and CDR2 LQKENI. This CDR3 comprises 15 residues. J was trimmed by 5 bases and V by 3 bases; bases with no gene match: 7. CDR3 sequence: CASSPGTGARDEQYF. The CDR3 coding sequence is TGTGCCAGCTCACCCGGGACAGGGGCTCGTGACGAGCAGTACTTC.

This rearrangement joins TRBV5-6 to TRBJ1-2; the D is unclear. Germline V gives CDR1 SGHDT, CDR2 YYEEEE. This CDR3 spans 14 amino acids. Trimming left V 0 bases short and J 0 bases short, with 6 bases between. CDR3 bases: TGTGCCAGCAGCTTGGGGGCCTCTAACTATGGCTACACCTTC. Protein: CASSLGASNYGYTF.

CDR3 nucleotides: TGTGCCAGCAGCTCTCTTAGCGGGAGCCCAAGCTCCTACAATGAGCAGTTCTTC. Its translation is CASSSLSGSPSSYNEQFF. The V and J genes are TRBV7-6 and TRBJ2-1, with 9 bases that match TRBD2. Germline V gene data show CDR1 as SGHVS and CDR2 as FNYEAQ. Trimming at V came to 4 bases and at J to 0 bases, leaving 10 bases not matched to a gene. The CDR3 is 18 amino acids. The variable domain in full, with the rest retrieved from reference TRBV7-6 and TRBJ2-1, is GAGVSQSPRYKVTKRGQDVALRCDPISGHVSLYWYRQALGQGPEFLTYFNYEAQQDKSGLPNDRFSAERPEGSISTLTIQRTEQRDSAMYRCASSSLSGSPSSYNEQFFGPGTRLTVL.

V is TRBV13 and J is TRBJ2-5, with 9 bases matching TRBD1. Germline V gene sequence: CDR1 PRHDT, CDR2 FYEKMQ (reference sequence). The CDR3 runs 14 residues. V shed 5 bases, J shed 5 bases, and the junction held 6 bases outside the gene matches. The CDR3 reads CASSLRQGVETQYF. DNA of the CDR3: TGTGCCAGCAGCCTCAGACAGGGGGTTGAGACCCAGTACTTC.

This clone appeared a single time. V gene TRBV27 combines with J gene TRBJ1-1; the match to TRBD1 covers 7 bases. V trimming: 5 bases; J trimming: 3 bases; junction bases outside the gene matches: 6. The CDR3 spans 14 residues. Germline V lookup: CDR1 MNHEY, CDR2 SMNVEV (reference sequence). The CDR3: CASSGRDRHTEAFF. CDR3 DNA: TGTGCCAGCAGTGGGCGGGACAGACACACTGAAGCTTTCTTT.

This clone was detected a few times. The chain uses TRBV20-1 and TRBJ2-5; D might be TRBD1 (6 bases). CDR1 and CDR2 from the germline V gene are DFQATT and SNEGSKA (reference sequence). Trimming removed 6 bases at V and 7 bases at J, with 12 bases between. There are 11 residues in the CDR3. For the CDR3, the DNA is TGCAGTGCCATCAGGGGCAGGACCCAGTACTTC. Its translation: CSAIRGRTQYF.